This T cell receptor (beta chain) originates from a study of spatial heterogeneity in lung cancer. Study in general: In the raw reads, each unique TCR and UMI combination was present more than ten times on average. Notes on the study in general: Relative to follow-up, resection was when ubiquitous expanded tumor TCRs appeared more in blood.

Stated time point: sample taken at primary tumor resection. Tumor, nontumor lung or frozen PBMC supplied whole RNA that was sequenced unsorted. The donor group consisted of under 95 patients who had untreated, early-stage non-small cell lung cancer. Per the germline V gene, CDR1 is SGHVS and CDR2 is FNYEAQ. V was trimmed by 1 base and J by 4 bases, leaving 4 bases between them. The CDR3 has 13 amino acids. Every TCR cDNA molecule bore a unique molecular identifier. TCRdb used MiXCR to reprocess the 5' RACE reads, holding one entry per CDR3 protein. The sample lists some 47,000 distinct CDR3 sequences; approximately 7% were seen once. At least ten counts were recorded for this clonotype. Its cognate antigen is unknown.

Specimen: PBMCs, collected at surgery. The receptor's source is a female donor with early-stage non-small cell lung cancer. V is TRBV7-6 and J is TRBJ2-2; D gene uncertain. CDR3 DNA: TGTGCCAGCAGCTTAGTAAGCACCGGGGAGCTGTTTTTT. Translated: CASSLVSTGELFF.